A selection of T cell receptor beta chains follows, all from one sample in a study of T cell responses to AZD1222 COVID-19 vaccine. Only in-frame clones appear in the TCRdb table, and some are missing; sequencing was by immunoSEQ multiplex PCR. Of 85,000 to 90,000 clones detected, approximately 88% appear once; the ten largest clones hold less than 5%. The source material was peripheral blood, sampled 28 days after the second AZD1222 dose. The receptors come from an adult who received the AZD1222 COVID-19 vaccine. Each CDR3 is given with its conserved first and last residue. The order of the fields is V gene, clone size, D gene, J gene, CDR3 protein, CDR3 DNA. D genes are given only for firm matches. For some rows the clone size is stated as once, few or many, or as a class when expanded; others skip it.

>TRBV29-1|.|.|TRBJ1-1
CSVSGAFLEAFF
TGCAGCGTATCAGGGGCGTTCCTTGAAGCTTTCTTT
>TRBV6-5|.|.|TRBJ1-1
CASWYFGNSEAFF
TGTGCCAGCTGGTATTTCGGGAACAGTGAAGCTTTCTTT
>TRBV27|.|TRBD1|TRBJ2-2
CASSRGRDLGELFF
TGTGCCAGCAGCAGGGGGCGGGATCTCGGGGAGCTGTTTTTT
>TRBV3-1/TRBV3-2|.|.|TRBJ2-4
CASSQDRKGKDIQYF
TGTGCCAGCAGCCAAGATAGAAAGGGGAAGGACATTCAGTACTTC
>TRBV11-2|.|.|TRBJ2-5
CASSPPGSGTQYF
TGTGCCAGCAGCCCCCCGGGAAGTGGGACCCAGTACTTC
>TRBV5-4|.|TRBD1|TRBJ1-4
CASSKGQGATNEKLFF
TGTGCCAGCAGCAAGGGACAGGGGGCAACTAATGAAAAACTGTTTTTT
>TRBV18|.|TRBD1|TRBJ2-1
CASSRRRQGIYNEQFF
TGTGCCAGCTCACGCCGCCGACAGGGGATCTACAATGAGCAGTTCTTC
>TRBV3-1/TRBV3-2|once|TRBD1|TRBJ2-7
CASSSPGQGYEQYF
TGTGCCAGCAGCTCACCGGGACAGGGCTACGAGCAGTACTTC
>TRBV7-2|.|.|TRBJ2-1
CASSLRRSSSYNEQFF
TGTGCCAGCAGCCTCAGGCGCTCGAGCTCCTACAATGAGCAGTTCTTC
>TRBV6-6|.|.|TRBJ2-1
CASSYSGGPYNEQFF
TGTGCCAGCAGTTACTCGGGGGGACCCTACAATGAGCAGTTCTTC
>TRBV9|.|.|TRBJ2-5
CASSGAGLQETQYF
TGTGCCAGCAGCGGGGCAGGGCTTCAAGAGACCCAGTACTTC
>TRBV5-5|.|.|TRBJ1-4
CASSLDMGAGEKLFF
TGTGCCAGCAGCTTGGATATGGGCGCGGGTGAAAAACTGTTTTTT
>TRBV18|.|.|TRBJ2-1
CASSPVHGPGEQFF
TGTGCCAGCTCACCGGTCCACGGGCCGGGTGAGCAGTTCTTC
>TRBV10-3|.|.|TRBJ2-7
CAISQHYEQYF
TGTGCCATCAGCCAGCACTACGAGCAGTACTTC
>TRBV11-1|.|.|TRBJ1-2
CASSLGPERGYTF
TGTGCCAGCAGCTTAGGTCCAGAACGGGGCTACACCTTC
>TRBV10-1|.|TRBD2|TRBJ2-1
CASSDIAGGPFHEQFF
TGCGCCAGCAGTGACATAGCGGGGGGGCCTTTTCATGAGCAGTTCTTC
>TRBV20-1|.|.|TRBJ1-2
CSAREGYGYTF
TGCAGTGCCCGAGAAGGGTATGGCTACACCTTC
>TRBV4-1|.|TRBD1|TRBJ1-1
CASSQGQGRGAFF
TGCGCCAGCAGCCAAGGACAGGGGAGAGGAGCTTTCTTT
>TRBV19|.|TRBD2|TRBJ2-7
CASSRSLAGGYEQYF
TGTGCCAGTAGTAGATCACTAGCGGGGGGCTACGAGCAGTACTTC
>TRBV28|.|TRBD1|TRBJ1-1
CASSFAGGQGNTEAFF
TGTGCCAGCAGTTTTGCGGGAGGACAGGGGAACACTGAAGCTTTCTTT
>TRBV19|.|.|TRBJ1-6
CASSILGGVEPLHF
TGTGCCAGTAGTATACTGGGCGGGGTTGAACCCCTCCACTTT
>TRBV7-3|.|.|TRBJ2-2
CASSSSKDGELFF
TGTGCCAGCAGCTCTTCGAAAGACGGGGAGCTGTTTTTT
>TRBV7-2|.|.|TRBJ2-6
CASSLVSGVPTGANVLTF
TGTGCCAGCAGCTTGGTGTCAGGGGTTCCGACTGGGGCCAACGTCCTGACTTTC
>TRBV11-2|once|TRBD1|TRBJ2-5
CASSERDSQETQYF
TGTGCCAGCAGCGAGAGGGACAGCCAAGAGACCCAGTACTTC
>TRBV18|once|.|TRBJ2-2
CASSPTEYNTGELFF
TGTGCCAGCTCACCGACGGAATATAACACCGGGGAGCTGTTTTTT
>TRBV5-1|.|TRBD2|TRBJ2-1
CASSLRTGGSYNEQFF
TGCGCCAGCAGCCTACGAACGGGGGGCTCCTACAATGAGCAGTTCTTC
>TRBV18|.|.|TRBJ1-5
CASSPRGETGHSNQPQHF
TGTGCCAGCTCACCTCGGGGGGAGACAGGTCATAGCAATCAGCCCCAGCATTTT
>TRBV5-1|.|TRBD1|TRBJ1-5
CASSLRGQGGNQPQHF
TGCGCCAGCAGCTTGAGGGGACAGGGGGGCAATCAGCCCCAGCATTTT
>TRBV10-3|.|.|TRBJ2-7
CAIGGQLRDREQYF
TGTGCCATCGGAGGACAATTGAGGGATCGCGAGCAGTACTTC